Following are 10 T cell receptor beta chains from one sample sequenced in a study of patients and donors after allogeneic stem cell transplantation (TCRdb year 2020). The library was obtained by RT-PCR. Sequenced using a NextSeq 550. In TCRdb, the public reads were trimmed at Q25 with fastp and aligned with MiXCR, with productive beta chains retained. CDR3 protein sequences are deduplicated, and each keeps its most common genes and DNA. The sample data list approximately 150,000 distinct CDR3 sequences, and approximately 37% of these were observed just once. The ten largest clones take up around 50% of the sample. The sequenced sample was blood, either unsorted or a sorted T cell fraction (not recorded which). The receptors were sampled from a human donor who was either an allogeneic HSCT recipient or a stem cell or donor lymphocyte infusion donor (not recorded which). It is not recorded whose cells these are; they may come from a transplant donor.

V is TRBV14 and J is TRBJ2-1; the match to TRBD2 covers 15 bases. Losses at the gene ends were 5 bases for V and 0 bases for J; bases not matched to a gene: 14. Germline V gives CDR1 SGHDN, CDR2 FVKESK. The CDR3 length is 21 residues. The CDR3 loop is CASSNKISGLAGGLSYNEQFF. The CDR3 bases are TGTGCCAGCAGCAACAAGATCTCGGGACTAGCGGGGGGACTCTCCTACAATGAGCAGTTCTTC.

This chain links TRBV7-2 with TRBJ2-3; D possibly corresponds to TRBD2 (5 bases). The germline V gene encodes CDR1 SGHTA and CDR2 FQGNSA. CDR3 length: 15 residues. Trimming pared 5 bases from V and 2 bases from J, leaving 14 bases between. CDR3 sequence reads: CASSPERILTDTQYF. CDR3 bases: TGTGCCAGCAGCCCCGAGCGGATCCTCACAGATACGCAGTATTTT.

The chain links TRBV7-2 to TRBJ1-2; D gene uncertain. V was cut by 1 base and J by 4 bases, with 4 bases left in between. The CDR3 consists of 12 residues. Germline CDR1 SGHTA, CDR2 FQGNSA. CDR3 sequence (DNA): TGTGCCAGCAGCTTAGTCAGCTATGGCTACACCTTC. Its translation is CASSLVSYGYTF. Filled out from reference TRBV7-2 and TRBJ1-2, the complete variable domain reads GAGVSQSPSNKVTEKGKDVELRCDPISGHTALYWYRQSLGQGLEFLIYFQGNSAPDKSGLPSDRFSAERTGGSVSTLTIQRTQQEDSAVYLCASSLVSYGYTFGSGTRLTVV.

This clonotype was recorded a few times. J is TRBJ2-3 and V is TRBV12-3 or TRBV12-4; the match to TRBD2 covers 10 bases. J lost 6 bases, V lost 5 bases, and 5 bases had no gene match. This CDR3 comprises 14 residues. Here the CDR3 reads CASSLSGGADTQYF. In DNA, the CDR3 is TGTGCCAGCAGTCTCAGCGGGGGGGCCGATACGCAGTATTTT.

The sample holds one count of this clonotype. This chain uses TRBV9 with TRBJ2-3; tentative D call: TRBD2 (7 bases). The CDR3 has 14 residues. Trimming shortened V by 0 bases and J by 5 bases, and 10 bases separated the two germline ends. CDR1 is SGDLS and CDR2 is YYNGEE in the germline V gene. CDR3 in amino acids: CASSVEGEGDTQYF. DNA of the CDR3: TGTGCCAGCAGCGTAGAGGGGGAGGGAGATACGCAGTATTTT.

The chain recombines TRBV10-3 with TRBJ1-2; D might be TRBD1 (5 bases). With 0 bases removed from V and 0 bases from J, the gap between germline ends came to 11 bases. The CDR3 totals 16 residues. Germline CDR1 ENHRY, CDR2 SYGVKD. CDR3 sequence (DNA): TGTGCCATCAGTGAGTCTCGGGCAGGGACTAACTATGGCTACACCTTC. Translated: CAISESRAGTNYGYTF.

The chain carries TRBV5-1 and TRBJ1-1; D is possibly TRBD1 (6 bases). This CDR3 is built from 14 residues. V was cut by 0 bases and J by 5 bases, with 11 bases left in between. CDR1 is SGHRS, CDR2 YFSETQ, per germline. CDR3 region: CASSLDIRGTEAFF. Written as DNA, the CDR3 is TGCGCCAGCAGCTTGGACATCAGGGGAACTGAAGCTTTCTTT.

The sample holds many counts of this clonotype. This chain joins TRBV29-1 and TRBJ2-7; 7 bases match TRBD2. CDR1 SQVTM and CDR2 ANQGSEA come from the germline V gene. The J segment lost 12 bases and the V segment lost 1 base, leaving 6 bases of the junction unmatched. The length of the CDR3 is 11 residues. CDR3 sequence reads: CSVEVGTTMYF. The DNA for the CDR3 is TGCAGCGTTGAAGTCGGGACTACCATGTACTTC.

This clonotype was detected only a few times. DNA for the CDR3: TGTGCCAGCAGCCAAGCATTGGTGAACACTGAAGCTTTCTTT. Protein: CASSQALVNTEAFF. This chain connects TRBV14 to TRBJ1-1, with unresolved D. The V end lost 1 base, the J end lost 0 bases, and 6 bases lay between the germline ends. CDR1 and CDR2 (germline): SGHDN, FVKESK. The CDR3 runs 14 residues. Variable domain in full (rest from reference TRBV14 and TRBJ1-1): EAGVTQFPSHSVIEKGQTVTLRCDPISGHDNLYWYRRVMGKEIKFLLHFVKESKQDESGMPNNRFLAERTGGTYSTLKVQPAELEDSGVYFCASSQALVNTEAFFGQGTRLTVV.

In its sample, this clonotype was seen a few times. The rearrangement joins TRBV9 to TRBJ1-5, with 7 bases aligning to TRBD1. Germline assignment: CDR1 SGDLS and CDR2 YYNGEE. The trim removed 5 bases at V and 1 base at J, leaving 6 bases unmatched. The CDR3 totals 15 residues. CDR3 bases: TGTGCCAGCAGTCCTACAGGGGTAAGCAATCAGCCCCAGCATTTT. Translated, it gives CASSPTGVSNQPQHF.